This entry describes one T cell receptor (beta chain). Its antigen is still unknown. Profiling relied on immunoSEQ multiplex PCR, and the TCRdb table lists in-frame clones only, not all of them. The data show 150,000 to 200,000 clones, approximately 93% seen once. This sample is part of a study of T cell responses to AZD1222 COVID-19 vaccine. Regarding the study as a whole: Spike-specific TCR breadth rose after two AZD1222 doses, and depth rose as well. The reported proportion of spike-specific TCRs targeting unmutated variant regions was nearly half. Clonal diversity was possibly underestimated, and the donors were mostly white British, with more females.

Second-dose timings of about 4 or about 12 weeks were pooled. The sequence came from an adult who received the AZD1222 COVID-19 vaccine. Source: peripheral blood, taken 28 days after the second AZD1222 dose.

This CDR3 is CASSPRQALSSNQPQHF. CDR3 DNA sequence: TGTGCCAGCAGCCCCCGACAGGCTCTTTCTAGCAATCAGCCCCAGCATTTT. The chain has TRBV7-8 and TRBJ1-5; TRBD1 is a possible D gene (6 bases). Trimming removed 5 bases at V and 0 bases at J, with 17 bases between. Germline CDR1 is SGHVS and CDR2 is FQNEAQ. This CDR3 has 17 residues.